These T cell receptor beta chains were read from a single sample in a study of early T cells in non-severe SARS-CoV-2 infection. One entry per CDR3 protein results from TCRdb running MiXCR on the 5' RACE reads. The table has 40,000 to 55,000 distinct CDR3 sequences, around 10% seen once. Material for sequencing was whole blood. Receptors originate from an adult who was a healthcare worker with PCR-confirmed SARS-CoV-2 infection or an uninfected control (not recorded which). Both conserved end residues are part of each CDR3. Each record gives: J gene, clone size, V gene, D gene, CDR3 protein, CDR3 DNA. D genes are given only for firm matches. Size is omitted from some rows. Given values are once, few, many or a class for expanded clones.

TRBJ2-7 many TRBV4-1 NA CASSQEAVAYEQYF TGCGCCAGCAGCCAAGAAGCGGTAGCCTACGAGCAGTACTTC
TRBJ1-2 NA TRBV29-1 NA CSVWGAPPNYGYTF TGCAGCGTCTGGGGGGCACCTCCTAACTATGGCTACACCTTC
TRBJ2-7 few TRBV6-2/TRBV6-3 NA CATWGTRGMQYF TGTGCCACCTGGGGGACTCGAGGGATGCAGTACTTC
TRBJ1-6 few TRBV11-2 NA CASSPQDRNSPLHF TGTGCCAGCAGCCCACAGGATCGGAATTCACCCCTCCACTTT
TRBJ2-5 many TRBV30 TRBD2 CAWSVTSWETQYF TGTGCCTGGAGTGTGACTAGCTGGGAGACCCAGTACTTC
TRBJ2-1 many TRBV20-1 TRBD1 CSARKRRDRGLNEQFF TGCAGTGCTAGAAAGAGAAGGGACAGGGGTCTCAATGAGCAGTTCTTC
TRBJ1-5 NA TRBV6-5 NA CASSSAAGIDQPQHF TGTGCCAGCAGTTCAGCCGCGGGGATTGATCAGCCCCAGCATTTT
TRBJ2-7 few TRBV13 NA CASSPREGLNYEQYF TGTGCCAGCAGCCCCCGTGAAGGGCTGAACTACGAGCAGTACTTC
TRBJ2-6 few TRBV28 NA CASSSRAFGANVLTF TGTGCCAGCAGTTCCAGGGCATTTGGGGCCAACGTCCTGACTTTC
TRBJ2-7 NA TRBV29-1 TRBD2 CSVEASGREQYF TGCAGCGTTGAGGCTAGCGGGCGGGAGCAGTACTTC
TRBJ2-2 NA TRBV27 TRBD2 CASKLAGDERELFF TGTGCCAGCAAATTAGCGGGAGACGAGCGGGAGCTGTTTTTT
TRBJ2-3 NA TRBV13 TRBD2 CASSLRSGRSDTQYF TGTGCCAGCAGCTTAAGGAGCGGGAGGTCAGATACGCAGTATTTT
TRBJ1-1 many TRBV20-1 NA CSARSVGTMNTEAFF TGCAGTGCTAGATCCGTAGGGACTATGAACACTGAAGCTTTCTTT
TRBJ2-7 many TRBV9 TRBD2 CASSVGDSGRAGYEQYF TGTGCCAGCAGCGTAGGGGATAGCGGGAGGGCCGGTTACGAGCAGTACTTC
TRBJ2-1 few TRBV6-1 NA CASSEDRGPYNEQFF TGTGCCAGCAGTGAAGACCGCGGGCCATACAATGAGCAGTTCTTC
TRBJ2-3 many TRBV6-1 NA CASSEFAGRSTDTQYF TGTGCCAGCAGTGAATTTGCGGGGCGCAGCACAGATACGCAGTATTTT
TRBJ1-2 many TRBV9 NA CASSVAPQMAGPHGYTF TGTGCCAGCAGCGTAGCCCCTCAGATGGCAGGCCCACATGGCTACACCTTC
TRBJ1-5 many TRBV15 NA CATSRVTGAGGNQPQHF TGTGCCACCAGCAGAGTTACGGGGGCAGGAGGCAATCAGCCCCAGCATTTT
TRBJ2-7 many TRBV2 TRBD2 CASRASGFTYEQYF TGTGCCAGCAGGGCTAGCGGGTTTACCTACGAGCAGTACTTC
TRBJ2-7 many TRBV5-1 TRBD2 CASSRIGTSGGSYEQYF TGCGCCAGCAGCAGAATTGGGACTAGCGGGGGCTCCTACGAGCAGTACTTC
TRBJ2-2 many TRBV12-3/TRBV12-4 NA CASSLRDTGELFF TGTGCCAGCAGTTTAAGGGACACCGGGGAGCTGTTTTTT
TRBJ2-3 many TRBV5-1 NA CASSDGRSVDTQYF TGCGCCAGCAGCGATGGACGGTCCGTAGATACGCAGTATTTT
TRBJ2-5 NA TRBV5-1 TRBD2 CASSVGAGGQETQYF TGCGCCAGCAGCGTAGGAGCGGGGGGCCAAGAGACCCAGTACTTC
TRBJ2-3 many TRBV28 NA CASSPRPWGEEGGDTQYF TGTGCCAGCAGTCCCCGCCCGTGGGGAGAGGAAGGCGGAGATACGCAGTATTTT
TRBJ2-1 many TRBV7-8 NA CASSNPDYPNYNEQFF TGTGCCAGCAGCAACCCGGACTATCCCAACTACAATGAGCAGTTCTTC
TRBJ2-7 many TRBV10-1 NA CASSDGRTYEQYF TGCGCCAGCAGTGATGGACGGACCTACGAGCAGTACTTC
TRBJ1-2 many TRBV29-1 NA CSVDGGLGYTF TGCAGCGTGGACGGAGGGCTTGGCTACACCTTC
TRBJ2-1 many TRBV19 TRBD2 CASSIGLAGARYNEQFF TGTGCCAGTAGTATAGGGTTAGCGGGAGCTAGGTACAATGAGCAGTTCTTC
TRBJ2-1 NA TRBV11-2 NA CASTPAASGPGEQFF TGTGCCAGCACCCCTGCTGCCAGCGGGCCCGGTGAGCAGTTCTTC
TRBJ1-5 many TRBV2 TRBD1 CASSLDRASNQPQHF TGTGCCAGCAGTCTTGACAGGGCCTCTAATCAGCCCCAGCATTTT
TRBJ1-5 few TRBV4-2 TRBD1 CASSPADRGNQPQHF TGTGCCAGCAGCCCTGCGGACAGGGGCAATCAGCCCCAGCATTTT
TRBJ2-1 NA TRBV7-8 TRBD2 CASSSREGGLNEQFF TGTGCCAGCAGTAGCCGGGAGGGGGGTCTCAATGAGCAGTTCTTC